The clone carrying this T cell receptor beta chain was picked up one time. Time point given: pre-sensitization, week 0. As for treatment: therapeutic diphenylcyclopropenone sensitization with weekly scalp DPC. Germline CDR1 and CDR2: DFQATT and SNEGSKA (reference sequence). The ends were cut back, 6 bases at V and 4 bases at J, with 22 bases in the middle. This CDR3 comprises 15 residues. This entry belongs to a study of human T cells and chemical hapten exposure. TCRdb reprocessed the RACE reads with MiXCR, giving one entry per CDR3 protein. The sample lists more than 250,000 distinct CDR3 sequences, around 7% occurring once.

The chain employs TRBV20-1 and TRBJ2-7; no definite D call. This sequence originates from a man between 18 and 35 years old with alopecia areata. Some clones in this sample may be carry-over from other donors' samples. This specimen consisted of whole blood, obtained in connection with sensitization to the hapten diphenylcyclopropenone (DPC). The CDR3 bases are TGCAGTGCCCGCACTGCCGCGGCCGGAGATTACGAGCAGTACGTC. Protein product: CSARTAAAGDYEQYV.